This T cell receptor (beta chain) derives from a study of cytomegalovirus exposure and HLA in healthy donors (dated by TCRdb to between 2016 and 2019). Turning to the overall study: A later analysis indicated that the 120 validation repertoires were generated on the platform also employed for the approximately 700 repertoires of the first cohort. High-throughput TCR immunosequencing, statistical association of individual TCRs with disease status, and machine learning were combined to predict cytomegalovirus infection status. The aim of the study was to test whether cataloging public T cell receptors could identify signatures of past pathogen exposure. A separate validation cohort of roughly 120 different subjects was used in addition to the roughly 700-subject first cohort.

The germline V gene yields SGHAT for CDR1 and FQNNGV for CDR2. For this chain, trimming is 5 bases at the V end and 0 bases at the J end, and the number of junction bases without a gene match is 6. Counted from cysteine to phenylalanine, this CDR3 has 16 amino acids. Kept here is only the CDR3 DNA, which spans 48 bases and is read in frame from base 1. Broader findings and caveats from the paper: A few of the identified cytomegalovirus-associated TCR beta chains were confirmed in vitro to be specific for cytomegalovirus antigens. The study gave a list of some 150 TCR beta chains associated with cytomegalovirus. Subsequent analysis determined that TCRs grouped into clusters in the first cohort also showed a tendency toward co-occurrence across the roughly 110 validation repertoires, and approximately 94% of cluster scores exceeded 0. According to the authors, the approach could potentially be generalized to other disease states and immunological phenotypes. The classifier was reported to diagnose cytomegalovirus status with high specificity and sensitivity in both the original cohort and the validation cohort. A later analysis had no HLA typing for the validation cohort, so co-occurrence there was scored across all 120 or so repertoires. Most TCR sequences were seen in very few donors, while some public TCRs were found in many individuals.

Separate from the roughly 650-subject first cohort, the validation cohort of over 90 subjects was the group to which the donors belonged. The protocol used for the library was the immunoSEQ multiplex PCR assay. The source study handled its data this way. A statistical classification framework was built to diagnose cytomegalovirus status from the catalog of TCR beta chain sequences. Here the immuneACCESS table is served through TCRdb, limited to in-frame sequences with V and J called. Missing clones are a known gap in these copies; in checked studies unresolved V genes cover under half, and the rest lacks a known reason. V and J calls and clone size are copied from that table; D and trimming were computed from the DNA. The sample yields 300,000 to 400,000 clones; approximately 88% were counted once. The ten largest account for around 0.96% of the sample. Worth noting for this clone: Its antigen remains undetermined. Nothing much larger sits one base from this clone, and base qualities are not available.

The chain is made from TRBV11-2 and TRBJ1-3, and TRBD1 matches 8 of the central bases. The clonotype comes from a man under 40 in good health and CMV-seronegative. The sequenced sample consisted of PBMCs. CDR3 loop: CASSLPGGFSGNTIYF. The nucleotide sequence reads TGTGCCAGCAGCCTTCCAGGGGGCTTCTCTGGAAACACCATATATTTT.